Presented here are 29 T cell receptor beta chains from one specimen sequenced in a study of blood T cell repertoires in COVID-19. Assay: immunoSEQ multiplex PCR; the TCRdb copy retains only in-frame clones and omits some. This table has 140,000 or so clones, 80% to 85% appearing once. What was sequenced was peripheral blood. The receptors derive from a human donor in a cohort sampled during active COVID-19.

The V call is TRBV6-5, the J call TRBJ2-7; 7 positions match TRBD1. With V trimmed by 8 bases and J by 2 bases, 9 bases remained unmatched. This CDR3 is 14 amino acids long. The germline gives CDR1 MNHEY, CDR2 SVGAGI. In DNA form, the CDR3 reads TGTGCCAGCCCGGGACAGCTCCTAACCTACGAGCAGTACTTC. Translated: CASPGQLLTYEQYF.

V is TRBV2 and J is TRBJ1-1, with a possible D match to TRBD1 (5 bases). The CDR3 spans 14 residues. CDR1 and CDR2 from the germline V gene are SNHLY and FYNNEI. V was cut by 1 base and J by 4 bases, with 10 bases left in between. This chain's CDR3 is CASSEENRFTEAFF. The CDR3 DNA sequence: TGTGCCAGCAGTGAAGAGAACAGGTTCACTGAAGCTTTCTTT.

The chain recombines TRBV18 with TRBJ2-2; 9 positions match TRBD1. Germline CDR1 reads KGHSH; CDR2 reads LQKENI. The CDR3 is 15 residues long. V was clipped by 3 bases and J by 6 bases; unmatched bases: 5. The CDR3 DNA is TGTGCCAGCTCACCCCGGGGACAGGGCGCCGGGGAGCTGTTTTTT. Its protein is CASSPRGQGAGELFF.

The chain carries TRBV7-8 and TRBJ2-2, with 10 nucleotides matching TRBD2. Unmatched junction bases numbered 6, after V lost 6 bases and J lost 5 bases. Germline CDR1 reads SGHVS; CDR2 reads FQNEAQ. The CDR3 has 15 residues. The CDR3 DNA follows: TGTGCCAGCAGTAAAGCGGGGGGGCAGACCGGGGAGCTGTTTTTT. Its translation: CASSKAGGQTGELFF.

The chain uses TRBV5-1 and TRBJ2-5; possible D gene TRBD1, 5 bases. The CDR3 extends over 16 amino acids. Germline V gives CDR1 SGHRS, CDR2 YFSETQ. The V and J ends lost 1 base and 2 bases respectively, with 15 bases between them. CDR3: CASSLSLLGQQETQYF. The CDR3 DNA follows: TGCGCCAGCAGCTTGTCCCTTTTGGGGCAGCAAGAGACCCAGTACTTC.

The V call is TRBV28, the J call TRBJ1-2, with D maybe TRBD1 (5 bases). CDR1 and CDR2 (germline): MDHEN, SYDVKM. Trimming removed 6 bases at V and 6 bases at J, with 11 bases between. CDR3 length: 12 amino acids. The CDR3, as DNA: TGTGCCAGCAGCAGGGAGGAGGATGGCTACACCTTC. It specifies CASSREEDGYTF.

The chain recombines TRBV5-1 with TRBJ2-7, with D perhaps matching TRBD2 (5 bases). Germline values: CDR1 SGHRS, CDR2 YFSETQ. The length of the CDR3 is 14 residues. Trimming took 4 bases from V and 0 from J, leaving 11 bases between them. Here the CDR3 reads CASSNEGFSYEQYF. Written as DNA, the CDR3 is TGCGCCAGCAGCAACGAGGGTTTCTCCTACGAGCAGTACTTC.

This chain links TRBV5-4 with TRBJ2-2; no reliable D call. The CDR3 runs to 14 residues. V was trimmed by 4 bases and J by 1 base, leaving 8 bases between them. Germline V lookup: CDR1 SGHNT, CDR2 YYREEE (reference sequence). In nucleotides, the CDR3 is TGTGCCAGCAGCCTACCTAGGAACACCGGGGAGCTGTTTTTT. It yields the protein CASSLPRNTGELFF. The whole variable domain, filled in from reference TRBV5-4 and TRBJ2-2, reads ETGVTQSPTHLIKTRGQQVTLRCSSQSGHNTVSWYQQALGQGPQFIFQYYREEENGRGNFPPRFSGLQFPNYSSELNVNALELDDSALYLCASSLPRNTGELFFGEGSRLTVL.

The rearrangement joins TRBV19 to TRBJ1-2; weak D call: TRBD1 (5 bases). V lost 5 bases, J lost 4 bases, and 14 bases lay in between. The germline gives CDR1 LNHDA, CDR2 SQIVND (reference sequence). The CDR3 has 14 amino acids. The CDR3 sequence: CASSRTGRFYGYTF. The CDR3, as DNA: TGTGCCAGTAGTCGTACAGGACGCTTCTATGGCTACACCTTC. The complete variable domain, with remaining parts taken from reference TRBV19 and TRBJ1-2, reads DGGITQSPKYLFRKEGQNVTLSCEQNLNHDAMYWYRQDPGQGLRLIYYSQIVNDFQKGDIAEGYSVSREKKESFPLTVTSAQKNPTAFYLCASSRTGRFYGYTFGSGTRLTVV.

The chain carries TRBV2 and TRBJ1-5, with 7 bases lining up with TRBD1. The germline V gene has CDR1 SNHLY and CDR2 FYNNEI. This CDR3 has 15 amino acids. J lost 0 bases, V lost 8 bases, and 7 bases had no gene match. The CDR3 DNA sequence: TGTGCCAGCGACAGGGAGATGTATAGCAATCAGCCCCAGCATTTT. It translates to CASDREMYSNQPQHF.

The chain has TRBV3-1 (or the pseudogene TRBV3-2) and TRBJ1-1; D perhaps matches TRBD1 (5 bases). Germline assignment: CDR1 LGHDT and CDR2 YNNKEL (reference sequence). There are 16 residues in the CDR3. Deletions cut 5 bases from V and 3 bases from J, with 19 bases between. The CDR3 region has the DNA TGTGCCAGCAGCAAGGCTGCAGGGTTTTCGCACACTGAAGCTTTCTTT. This translates into CASSKAAGFSHTEAFF.

The chain uses TRBV25-1 and TRBJ2-1; 8 bases line up with TRBD2. Germline-derived CDR1 and CDR2 are MGHDK and SYGVNS. This CDR3 is 14 amino acids long. V lost 7 bases, J lost 5 bases, and 7 bases stayed unmatched. The CDR3 sequence: CASTSTGGHNEQFF. The CDR3 DNA sequence: TGTGCCAGCACCTCTACGGGAGGGCACAATGAGCAGTTCTTC.

J is TRBJ1-5 and V is TRBV28; D gene ambiguous. Germline V gene lookup returns CDR1 MDHEN and CDR2 SYDVKM. The length of the CDR3 is 12 residues. The V gene lost 3 bases and the J gene lost 5 bases, with 5 bases spanning the gap. The CDR3 nucleotides read TGTGCCAGCAGTTTCCCAGATCAGCCCCAGCATTTT. Encoded protein: CASSFPDQPQHF.

The V and J genes are TRBV5-1 and TRBJ2-7; TRBD2 matches 7 bases. The V and J ends lost 5 bases and 0 bases, in that order; junction bases with no gene match: 8. This CDR3 is built from 15 residues. From germline, CDR1 is SGHRS and CDR2 YFSETQ. The CDR3, as DNA: TGCGCCAGCAGTAACCAGCGGGGCCCCTCCTACGAGCAGTACTTC. This gives the protein CASSNQRGPSYEQYF.

The chain links TRBV5-3 to TRBJ2-5; 16 nucleotides agree with TRBD2. Being an ORF, TRBV5-3 has a function that is uncertain. The CDR3 is made up of 16 amino acids. V lost 2 bases, J lost 10 bases, and 8 bases stayed unmatched. The CDR3 sequence: CARSLGTSGGAPGQYF. CDR3 sequence (DNA): TGTGCCAGAAGCTTAGGGACTAGCGGGGGGGCGCCGGGCCAGTACTTC.

This rearrangement joins TRBV7-2 to TRBJ2-5; D ambiguous. Looked up from germline, CDR1 is SGHTA and CDR2 is FQGNSA. Trimming removed 5 bases at V and 5 bases at J, with 15 bases between. CDR3 length equals 14 residues. As DNA, the CDR3 is TGTGCCAGCAGCCCCTCCGGAGTAGTGGAGACCCAGTACTTC. The encoded protein is CASSPSGVVETQYF. The full variable domain, rest sourced from reference TRBV7-2 and TRBJ2-5, is GAGVSQSPSNKVTEKGKDVELRCDPISGHTALYWYRQSLGQGLEFLIYFQGNSAPDKSGLPSDRFSAERTGGSVSTLTIQRTQQEDSAVYLCASSPSGVVETQYFGPGTRLLVL.

A single count supports this clone. The chain is built from TRBV5-1 and TRBJ2-4; TRBD1 is a possible D gene (6 bases). CDR1 is SGHRS, CDR2 YFSETQ, per germline. The length of the CDR3 is 15 residues. V lost 4 bases, J lost 2 bases, and 13 bases lay in between. The CDR3 here is CASSPEQGTKNIQYF. CDR3 bases: TGCGCCAGCAGCCCGGAACAGGGAACCAAAAACATTCAGTACTTC. Full variable domain (missing parts from reference TRBV5-1 and TRBJ2-4): KAGVTQTPRYLIKTRGQQVTLSCSPISGHRSVSWYQQTPGQGLQFLFEYFSETQRNKGNFPGRFSGRQFSNSRSEMNVSTLELGDSALYLCASSPEQGTKNIQYFGAGTRLSVL.

The chain recombines TRBV11-2 with TRBJ1-6; 7 bases align to TRBD1. The CDR3 is 15 amino acids. Germline V gene data show CDR1 as SGHAT and CDR2 as FQNNGV. V gave up 1 base and J gave up 6 bases; unmatched junction bases: 3. In DNA, the CDR3 is TGTGCCAGCAGCTTAGGACAGGGCGCTAATTCACCCCTCCACTTT. Translation: CASSLGQGANSPLHF.

A single count supports this clone. This chain uses TRBV10-3 with TRBJ1-6, with D possibly matching TRBD1 (5 bases). This CDR3 is built from 16 residues. Looked up from germline, CDR1 is ENHRY and CDR2 is SYGVKD. The V gene lost 2 bases and the J gene lost 9 bases, with 17 bases spanning the gap. The CDR3 DNA reads TGTGCCATCAGTGAGGGATTGGCAGGGCCGCGTTCACCCCTCCACTTT. Its protein is CAISEGLAGPRSPLHF.

The chain employs TRBV3-1 (or the pseudogene TRBV3-2) and TRBJ1-1; D possibly corresponds to TRBD1 (6 bases). The germline V and J ends were trimmed by 0 bases and 7 bases, with 18 bases remaining between them. The CDR3 runs 16 residues. CDR1 is LGHDT and CDR2 is YNNKEL in the germline V gene (reference sequence). The CDR3 nucleotides are TGTGCCAGCAGCCAAGATGGGGGAAAGGGGGACCTTGAAGCTTTCTTT. Protein: CASSQDGGKGDLEAFF.

The chain employs TRBV6-6 and TRBJ2-1; 8 bases fit TRBD1. V lost 1 base and J lost 9; bases outside the gene matches: 8. Germline V gene lookup returns CDR1 MNHNY and CDR2 SVGAGI (reference sequence). The CDR3 contains 15 residues. CDR3 in amino acids: CASSYLAGGSSEQFF. The CDR3 nucleotides read TGTGCCAGCAGTTACTTGGCAGGGGGCTCAAGTGAGCAGTTCTTC.

This clone has just a few counts. This sample includes further DNA sequences coding for the same CDR3. V gene TRBV11-3 combines with J gene TRBJ2-2; D gene ambiguous. The V gene lost 6 bases and the J gene lost 3 bases, with 17 bases spanning the gap. The CDR3 runs to 16 residues. Germline V gives CDR1 SGHNT, CDR2 YENEEA. The chain's CDR3 is CASRSGTAIDTGELFF. The CDR3 DNA reads as TGTGCCAGCAGGTCCGGAACAGCCATCGACACCGGGGAGCTGTTTTTT.

The chain has TRBV14 and TRBJ2-1; D is perhaps TRBD2 (6 bases). Germline loops: CDR1 SGHDN, CDR2 FVKESK. The CDR3 is 13 amino acids. Trimming pared 8 bases from V and 10 bases from J, leaving 18 bases between. The CDR3 region is CASGWTTPSEQFF. The CDR3 nucleotides are TGTGCCAGCGGCTGGACTACCCCTTCGGAGCAGTTCTTC.

The chain uses TRBV5-1 and TRBJ1-2; TRBD1 might be the D (5 bases). Between the trimmed V and J ends, which lost 5 bases and 2 bases, there was a span of 10 bases. CDR3 length equals 13 residues. In germline, CDR1 is SGHRS, CDR2 YFSETQ. The CDR3 bases are TGCGCCAGCAGTGCCGGGGGGAACTATGGCTACACCTTC. Encoded protein: CASSAGGNYGYTF.

The rearrangement joins TRBV5-4 to TRBJ1-3, with D possibly matching TRBD1 (6 bases). The CDR3 is 16 amino acids. V gave up 3 bases and J gave up 1 base, with 14 bases separating them. Per germline, CDR1 SGHNT and CDR2 YYREEE (reference sequence). The CDR3 DNA reads TGTGCCAGCAGCTGGGGGCAGGGAGTATCTGGAAACACCATATATTTT. Amino acid sequence: CASSWGQGVSGNTIYF. Full variable domain (rest looked up from reference TRBV5-4 and TRBJ1-3): ETGVTQSPTHLIKTRGQQVTLRCSSQSGHNTVSWYQQALGQGPQFIFQYYREEENGRGNFPPRFSGLQFPNYSSELNVNALELDDSALYLCASSWGQGVSGNTIYFGEGSWLTVV.

On this clone: Sequence at one end of the junction differs from germline and may be a read error. V and J are TRBV7-7 and TRBJ1-2; 9 positions agree with TRBD1. The CDR3 loop spans 15 amino acids. Germline CDR1 and CDR2: SSHAT and FNYEAQ (reference sequence). CDR3 sequence reads: CASSALGQGDYGYTF. DNA for the CDR3: TGTGCTAGCAGCGCTCTGGGACAGGGTGACTATGGCTACACCTTC. Filled out from reference TRBV7-7 and TRBJ1-2, the complete variable domain reads GAGVSQSPRYKVTKRGQDVTLRCDPISSHATLYWYQQALGQGPEFLTYFNYEAQPDKSGLPSDRFSAERPEGSISTLTIQRTEQRDSAMYRCASSALGQGDYGYTFGSGTRLTVV.

This clone occurred a few times. The V gene is TRBV7-9, the J gene TRBJ1-2; 10 bases fit TRBD1. Trimming cost V 5 bases and J 9 bases; bases outside gene matches: 12. Germline-derived CDR1 and CDR2 are SEHNR and FQNEAQ (reference sequence). The CDR3 has 15 residues. The CDR3 coding sequence is TGTGCCAGCAGCCCAGCGAGGGACAGGGGCTGGAGCTACACCTTC. Translation: CASSPARDRGWSYTF.

The rearrangement links TRBV19 to TRBJ1-1; 10 bases map to TRBD1. Germline CDR1 LNHDA, CDR2 SQIVND (reference sequence). V was clipped by 7 bases and J by 0 bases; unmatched bases: 11. The CDR3 loop spans 17 amino acids. The CDR3 is CASKTPGTGVMNTEAFF. CDR3 DNA sequence: TGTGCCAGTAAAACACCCGGGACAGGGGTCATGAACACTGAAGCTTTCTTT.

The rearrangement uses TRBV6-6 and TRBJ1-1, with 9 bases matching TRBD1. V gave up 6 bases and J gave up 6 bases; unmatched junction bases: 5. The germline CDR1 and CDR2 sequences are MNHNY and SVGAGI (reference sequence). The CDR3 runs 13 residues. The chain's CDR3 is CASSPQGAPEAFF. CDR3 DNA: TGTGCCAGCAGCCCACAGGGGGCCCCTGAAGCTTTCTTT.